These T cell receptor beta chains were read from a single sample in a study of neoadjuvant anti-PD-1 for oral cavity cancer. Sequenced by immunoSEQ multiplex PCR; TCRdb stores in-frame clones only, minus some. Here the sample spans thousands of clones, around 63% being singletons. The specimen comprised PBMCs, sampled after nivolumab (anti-PD-1) treatment. Receptors originate from a person between 40 and 85 years old with oral cavity squamous cell carcinoma. Each CDR3 is given with its conserved first and last residue. A D gene is named only where the DNA matches it firmly. Expanded clones are given a class, and other clones once, few, many or no size at all.

abundance	d_gene	v_gene	j_gene	CDR3nt	CDR3aa
.	.	TRBV2	TRBJ2-7	TGTGCCAGCAGGGGTTGGGTTCGCGACGAGCAGTACTTC	CASRGWVRDEQYF
once	.	TRBV7-2	TRBJ1-1	TGTGCCAGCAGCTTAGCACTCCAGAACACTGAAGCTTTCTTT	CASSLALQNTEAFF
.	.	TRBV6-6	TRBJ2-1	TGTGCCAGCAGCGGGACGGGGAATGAGCAGTTCTTC	CASSGTGNEQFF
few	TRBD1	TRBV4-2	TRBJ1-2	TGTGCCAGCAGCCACCCGACAGGGGGCGGCTATGGCTACACCTTC	CASSHPTGGGYGYTF
once	.	TRBV28	TRBJ2-2	TGTGCCAGCAGTTCCGGGACCTACACCGGGGAGCTGTTTTTT	CASSSGTYTGELFF
.	.	TRBV27	TRBJ2-2	TGTGCCAGCAAAACGGGGGAGGCCGGGGAGCTGTTTTTT	CASKTGEAGELFF
few	TRBD1	TRBV27	TRBJ1-1	TGTGCCAGCAGTTTCGGGACAGGGAACACTGAAGCTTTCTTT	CASSFGTGNTEAFF
.	TRBD2	TRBV27	TRBJ2-1	TGTGCCAGCAGTTTCGAGCCCGACTCTAGCGGGGGGGCCAATGAGCAGTTCTTC	CASSFEPDSSGGANEQFF
few	TRBD2	TRBV6-4	TRBJ2-1	TGTGCCAGCAGTGACTCAGGGGAGGGCAATGAGCAGTTCTTC	CASSDSGEGNEQFF
.	.	TRBV23-1	TRBJ1-5	TGCGCCAGCAGTCACTCCGGGGAGGGAGGGCGACAGCCCCAGCATTTT	CASSHSGEGGRQPQHF
.	.	TRBV7-8	TRBJ1-1	TGTGCCAGCAGCTTAGCCCCGAACACTGAAGCTTTCTTT	CASSLAPNTEAFF
few	TRBD1	TRBV18	TRBJ1-5	TGTGCCAGCTCAGGGACAGGCGGCACTGGGCCCCAGCATTTT	CASSGTGGTGPQHF
few	TRBD1	TRBV18	TRBJ1-2	TGTGCCAGCTCACCCCGGGACAGCGGCGAGGGGGGTGGCTACACCTTC	CASSPRDSGEGGGYTF
.	TRBD2	TRBV15	TRBJ2-3	TGTGCCACCAGCAGAAGCGGGAGCCCCACAGATACGCAGTATTTT	CATSRSGSPTDTQYF
.	.	TRBV7-9	TRBJ1-4	TGTGCCAGCAGCTCTGGAACCGCTTTGGAAAAACTGTTTTTT	CASSSGTALEKLFF
.	TRBD2	TRBV2	TRBJ2-3	TGTGCCAGCGCCGCCCCTAGCGGGGGGAGCTACCACTACACAGATACGCAGTATTTT	CASAAPSGGSYHYTDTQYF
.	TRBD1	TRBV19	TRBJ2-1	TGTGCCAGTAGTAGGGACAGGGGGGTCTTCGATGAGCAGTTCTTC	CASSRDRGVFDEQFF
.	TRBD1	TRBV10-2	TRBJ1-1	TGCGCCAGTGGACAGGGGTACACTGAAGCTTTCTTT	CASGQGYTEAFF
few	TRBD1	TRBV10-3	TRBJ2-7	TGTGCCATCAGTGAGGGACAGGGGTTAACCTACGAGCAGTACTTC	CAISEGQGLTYEQYF
.	.	TRBV15	TRBJ1-5	TGTGCCACCAGCAGATCCTCAGGAGCGGGTCAGCCCCAGCATTTT	CATSRSSGAGQPQHF
.	.	TRBV2	TRBJ2-7	TGTGCCAGCAGTGAAAGGGACGGAAACTACGAGCAGTACTTC	CASSERDGNYEQYF
few	.	TRBV19	TRBJ1-1	TGTGCCAGTAGTATCGACAGGATGAACACTGAAGCTTTCTTT	CASSIDRMNTEAFF
.	.	TRBV7-9	TRBJ1-2	TGTGCCAGCACCCCCCAGTGGGGTTCCTATGGCTACACCTTC	CASTPQWGSYGYTF
.	TRBD1	TRBV18	TRBJ2-7	TGTGCCAGCTCACCACCGGGGACAGGGGCTCCTTTTCAGTACTTC	CASSPPGTGAPFQYF
few	.	TRBV27	TRBJ1-5	TGTGCCAGCAGCACACAAGGTCAGCCCCAGCATTTT	CASSTQGQPQHF
.	.	TRBV28	TRBJ2-7	TGTGCCAGCAGTTTACGCTACGAGCAGTACTTC	CASSLRYEQYF
few	.	TRBV19	TRBJ2-7	TGTGCCAGTAGTTTCGGGATTAACTCCTACGAGCAGTACTTC	CASSFGINSYEQYF
.	.	TRBV6-1	TRBJ2-7	TGTGCCAGCAGTGAAAGCGGCCCTTCCTACGAGCAGTACTTC	CASSESGPSYEQYF
few	.	TRBV18	TRBJ1-1	TGTGCCAGCTCACCACCTCCGGGGGGTTACACTGAAGCTTTCTTT	CASSPPPGGYTEAFF
few	.	TRBV2	TRBJ1-6	TGTGCCAGCAGTCTACAGGATGCGCATTCACCCCTCCACTTT	CASSLQDAHSPLHF
.	TRBD2	TRBV9	TRBJ2-4	TGTGCCAGCAGCCCGGGAGGGAACATTCAGTACTTC	CASSPGGNIQYF
.	.	TRBV2	TRBJ2-1	TGTGCCAGCAGTGAAGGGCTACGACTATACAATGAGCAGTTCTTC	CASSEGLRLYNEQFF
.	.	TRBV9	TRBJ2-5	TGTGCCAGCAGCGTAGATCGAGGGGAGACCCAGTACTTC	CASSVDRGETQYF
.	TRBD1	TRBV7-9	TRBJ2-1	TGTGCCAGCAGCTCCGGGACAGCGGACAATGAGCAGTTCTTC	CASSSGTADNEQFF
.	TRBD1	TRBV28	TRBJ1-6	TGTGCCAGCAGTTCCTGGGACAGTGGGTCACCCCTCCACTTT	CASSSWDSGSPLHF
.	.	TRBV29-1	TRBJ2-7	TGCAGCGTTGAATCAAGGGGACGGAACTACGAGCAGTACTTC	CSVESRGRNYEQYF
few	.	TRBV6-1	TRBJ1-5	TGTGCCAGCAGTGAAGAGGGAAAGGGTCAGCCCCAGCATTTT	CASSEEGKGQPQHF
.	.	TRBV6-5	TRBJ1-5	TGTGCCAGCAGTTTGAGACAGAACAATCAGCCCCAGCATTTT	CASSLRQNNQPQHF
.	.	TRBV7-2	TRBJ1-5	TGTGCCAGCAGCCTCCGGTCAGGGATCGGTCAGCCCCAGCATTTT	CASSLRSGIGQPQHF
.	.	TRBV5-1	TRBJ2-3	TGCGCCAGCAGCCCCCGGGGGACAGCGGGACGGGCAGATACGCAGTATTTT	CASSPRGTAGRADTQYF
.	TRBD1	TRBV5-3	TRBJ2-1	TGTGCCAGAAGCTTGGCTACGGGGACAGGGGGCCGACGGCATGAGCAGTTCTTC	CARSLATGTGGRRHEQFF
.	.	TRBV11-2	TRBJ2-2	TGTGCCAGCAGCTTAGAATGGGGCAGGGTAACCGGGGAGCTGTTTTTT	CASSLEWGRVTGELFF
.	TRBD2	TRBV28	TRBJ2-3	TGTGCCAGCAGTTTATTAGGACTAGCAAGACTAGATACGCAGTATTTT	CASSLLGLARLDTQYF
.	TRBD1	TRBV7-9	TRBJ1-2	TGTGCCAGCAGCTTCTTGACAGGGGGCTATGGCTACACCTTC	CASSFLTGGYGYTF
.	.	TRBV6-5	TRBJ2-3	TGTGCCAGCAGTTACTCCGGTCAGGGGTTCACAGATACGCAGTATTTT	CASSYSGQGFTDTQYF
.	TRBD1	TRBV11-2	TRBJ1-2	TGTGCCAGCAGCTCACGGACAGGGACAAACTATGGCTACACCTTC	CASSSRTGTNYGYTF
.	.	TRBV7-6	TRBJ1-1	TGTGCCAGCAGCTTGGGGACATGGGTGACTGAAGCTTTCTTT	CASSLGTWVTEAFF
once	.	TRBV11-2	TRBJ2-1	TGTGCCAGCAGCTTCCGGTCTTTCAATGAGCAGTTCTTC	CASSFRSFNEQFF
.	.	TRBV9	TRBJ2-7	TGTGCCAGCAGTCCTAATTTCCCATCCTACGAGCAGTACTTC	CASSPNFPSYEQYF
.	TRBD1	TRBV5-1	TRBJ1-6	TGCGCCAGCAGCTTACGGGACAGGGTCTCCTATAATTCACCCCTCCACTTT	CASSLRDRVSYNSPLHF
.	TRBD1	TRBV5-1	TRBJ2-7	TGCGCCAGCAGCCTTACCGGGACAGGGAACTACGAGCAGTACTTC	CASSLTGTGNYEQYF
.	TRBD2	TRBV19	TRBJ2-5	TGTGCCAGTAGGGTAGCGGGGGCGTCCCAAGAGACCCAGTACTTC	CASRVAGASQETQYF
.	.	TRBV19	TRBJ1-4	TGTGCCAGTAGTATGACTGACCGCGCACTGTTTTTT	CASSMTDRALFF
few	TRBD1	TRBV5-4	TRBJ2-7	TGTGCCAGCAGCTCGAAGAGACAGGGCCTCCGGGAGCAGTACTTC	CASSSKRQGLREQYF
.	TRBD1	TRBV6-5	TRBJ2-2	TGTGCCAGCAGTTACTCGGGGCAGGGGGCGCCCGGGGAGCTGTTTTTT	CASSYSGQGAPGELFF